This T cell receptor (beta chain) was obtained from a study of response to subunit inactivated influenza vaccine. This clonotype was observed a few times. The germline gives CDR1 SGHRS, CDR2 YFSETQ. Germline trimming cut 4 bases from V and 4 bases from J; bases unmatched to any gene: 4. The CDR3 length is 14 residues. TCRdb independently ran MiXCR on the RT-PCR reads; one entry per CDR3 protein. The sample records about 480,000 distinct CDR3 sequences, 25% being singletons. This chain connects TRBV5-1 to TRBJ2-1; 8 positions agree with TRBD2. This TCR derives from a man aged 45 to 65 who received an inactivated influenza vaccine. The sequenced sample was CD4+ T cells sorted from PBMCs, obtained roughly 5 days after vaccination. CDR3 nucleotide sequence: TGCGCCAGCAGCCCGGGACTAGATTACAATGAGCAGTTCTTC. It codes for CASSPGLDYNEQFF.